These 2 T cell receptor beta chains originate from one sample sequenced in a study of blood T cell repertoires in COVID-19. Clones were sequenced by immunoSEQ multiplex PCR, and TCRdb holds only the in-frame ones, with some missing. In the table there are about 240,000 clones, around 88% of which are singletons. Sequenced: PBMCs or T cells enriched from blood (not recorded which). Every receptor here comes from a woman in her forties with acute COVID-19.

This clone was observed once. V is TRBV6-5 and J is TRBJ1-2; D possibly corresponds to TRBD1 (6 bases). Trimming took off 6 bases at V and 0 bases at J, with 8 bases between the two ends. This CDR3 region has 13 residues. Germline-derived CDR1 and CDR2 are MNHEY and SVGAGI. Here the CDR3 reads CASRRTANYGYTF. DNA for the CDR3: TGTGCCAGCAGACGGACAGCTAACTATGGCTACACCTTC.

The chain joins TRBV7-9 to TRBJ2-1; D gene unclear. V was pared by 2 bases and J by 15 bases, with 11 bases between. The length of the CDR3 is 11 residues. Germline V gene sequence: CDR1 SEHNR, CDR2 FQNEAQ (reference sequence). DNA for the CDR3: TGTGCCAGCAGCTTAATCTCGAGCTTGTTCTTC. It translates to CASSLISSLFF.